Presented here are 4 T cell receptor beta chains from one specimen sequenced in a study of breast tumors, draining lymph nodes, adjacent tissues. Axillary draining lymph nodes of breast cancer patients supplied the node samples. TCRdb itself ran the multiplex PCR reads through MiXCR, one entry per CDR3 protein. This repertoire shows fewer than 300,000 distinct CDR3 sequences, about 32% found once; its top ten account for around 1.5%. Sequenced material: axillary lymph node tissue. Receptor source: a female donor with breast cancer. Some clones in this sample may be carry-over from other donors' samples.

There are many counts of this clonotype. The chain combines TRBV30 with TRBJ2-7; D remains ambiguous. Germline V gene data show CDR1 as GTSNPN and CDR2 as SVGIG (reference sequence). Trimming pared 5 bases from V and 0 bases from J, leaving 11 bases between. The CDR3 runs to 13 residues. CDR3 bases: TGTGCCTGGGGGTCTTGGGGCTCCTACGAGCAGTACTTC. Protein: CAWGSWGSYEQYF.

This clonotype has a count of ten or more. The chain links TRBV14 to TRBJ2-3; 7 nucleotides line up with TRBD2. CDR3 length: 17 amino acids. CDR1 and CDR2 (germline): SGHDN, FVKESK. The J segment lost 3 bases and the V segment lost 4 bases, leaving 13 bases of the junction unmatched. CDR3 protein: CASSPFLTSAATDTQYF. Written as DNA, the CDR3 is TGTGCCAGCAGCCCGTTCCTTACTAGCGCGGCTACAGATACGCAGTATTTT. Drawing the rest from reference TRBV14 and TRBJ2-3, the complete variable domain is EAGVTQFPSHSVIEKGQTVTLRCDPISGHDNLYWYRRVMGKEIKFLLHFVKESKQDESGMPNNRFLAERTGGTYSTLKVQPAELEDSGVYFCASSPFLTSAATDTQYFGPGTRLTVL.

This clonotype has at least ten counts. The rearrangement uses TRBV30 and TRBJ1-5; no reliable D call. V shed 1 base and J shed 9 bases, with 10 bases lying between them. This CDR3 spans 12 amino acids. Germline assignment: CDR1 GTSNPN and CDR2 SVGIG (reference sequence). In nucleotides, the CDR3 is TGTGCCTGGAGTGAAGGCCCACTGCCCCAGCATTTT. The encoded protein is CAWSEGPLPQHF.

The J gene is TRBJ1-3, the V gene TRBV7-2, with unresolved D. Between the trimmed V and J ends, which lost 5 bases and 2 bases, there was a span of 19 bases. Germline CDR1 reads SGHTA; CDR2 reads FQGNSA. The CDR3 totals 17 residues. The CDR3 here is CASSRITSGRTGNTIYF. Written as DNA, the CDR3 is TGTGCCAGCAGCCGAATAACTAGCGGGAGGACTGGAAACACCATATATTTT.